One and the same sample provided the 25 T cell receptor beta chains below, sequenced in a study of response to subunit inactivated influenza vaccine. TCRdb recomputed calls from the RT-PCR reads with MiXCR, one row per CDR3 protein. The repertoire holds hundreds of thousands of distinct CDR3 sequences, with less than 20% as singletons. Material: PBMCs from blood, obtained roughly 5 days after vaccination. Every receptor here comes from a man aged 50-60 years who received an inactivated influenza vaccine.

This clonotype was counted ten times or more. The CDR3 protein is CASSYPKTFSLDRGQPRWDEQFF. The CDR3 nucleotides are TGTGCCAGCAGTTACCCAAAGACTTTTAGCTTGGACAGGGGGCAACCCCGTTGGGATGAGCAGTTCTTC. V gene TRBV6-6 combines with J gene TRBJ2-1, with 11 bases lining up with TRBD1. CDR1 is MNHNY and CDR2 is SVGAGI in the germline V gene (reference sequence). The CDR3 extends over 23 amino acids. The junction had 29 bases not matched to a gene; V was cut back by 2 bases and J by 8 bases.

The chain carries TRBV20-1 and TRBJ2-2, with a weak D call TRBD2 (5 bases). CDR1 and CDR2 from the germline V gene are DFQATT and SNEGSKA (reference sequence). This CDR3 spans 14 amino acids. Trimming removed 2 bases from V and 6 bases from J, with 13 bases in between. The CDR3 bases are TGCAGTGCTAGAAAACCTACTAGTTCCGGGGAGCTGTTTTTT. Encoded protein: CSARKPTSSGELFF.

J is TRBJ2-1 and V is TRBV20-1; TRBD1 or TRBD2 may be the D gene (5 bases each). Trimming took off 2 bases at V and 7 bases at J, with 9 bases between the two ends. Germline V gene data show CDR1 as DFQATT and CDR2 as SNEGSKA (reference sequence). This CDR3 is 12 amino acids long. CDR3 coding DNA: TGCAGTGCTAGAAATGAGGGGAATGAGCAGTTCTTC. Its protein product is CSARNEGNEQFF.

The chain combines TRBV20-1 with TRBJ1-2, with 7 bases identical to TRBD1. This CDR3 has 13 residues. Trimming at V came to 5 bases and at J to 4 bases, leaving 7 bases not matched to a gene. Germline loops: CDR1 DFQATT, CDR2 SNEGSKA (reference sequence). The CDR3 DNA reads TGCAGTGCTTTCAACAGGGGCACCTATGGCTACACCTTC. It codes for CSAFNRGTYGYTF.

The genes are TRBV24-1 and TRBJ1-5; tentatively, D is TRBD1 (5 bases). Trimming stripped 7 bases from V and 9 bases from J, with 12 bases between. Germline CDR1 is KGHDR and CDR2 is SFDVKD. The CDR3 totals 12 residues. The DNA of the CDR3 is TGTGCCACCAGGCGGGGGTCAGGGCCCCAGCATTTT. Amino acids: CATRRGSGPQHF.

The chain joins TRBV5-1 to TRBJ2-3; 8 bases align to TRBD1. With 2 bases clipped from V and 4 bases from J, the junction kept 3 bases outside the gene matches. The germline V gene encodes CDR1 SGHRS and CDR2 YFSETQ. This CDR3 is 14 amino acids long. In nucleotides, the CDR3 is TGCGCCAGCAGCTTAACGGGACAGGCAGATACGCAGTATTTT. Translating gives CASSLTGQADTQYF.

This clonotype has a handful of counts. The chain combines TRBV5-1 with TRBJ1-5, with TRBD1 as a possible D gene (5 bases). Trimming removed 2 bases from V and 6 bases from J, with 9 bases in between. This CDR3 is built from 13 residues. Germline loops: CDR1 SGHRS, CDR2 YFSETQ. The CDR3 spells CASSLGAAQPQHF. DNA of the CDR3: TGCGCCAGCAGCTTAGGGGCTGCTCAGCCCCAGCATTTT. Full variable domain (outside the CDR3, taken from reference TRBV5-1 and TRBJ1-5): KAGVTQTPRYLIKTRGQQVTLSCSPISGHRSVSWYQQTPGQGLQFLFEYFSETQRNKGNFPGRFSGRQFSNSRSEMNVSTLELGDSALYLCASSLGAAQPQHFGDGTRLSIL.

This clonotype was seen ten or more times. The chain combines TRBV12-3 or TRBV12-4 with TRBJ1-5; D uncertain. With 3 bases removed from V and 0 bases from J, the gap between germline ends came to 3 bases. The CDR3 loop spans 13 amino acids. CDR3 region: CASSFGSNQPQHF. In DNA, the CDR3 is TGTGCCAGCAGTTTTGGTAGCAATCAGCCCCAGCATTTT.

The sample holds a few counts of this clonotype. The J gene is TRBJ1-6, the V gene TRBV12-3 or TRBV12-4; D remains ambiguous. V lost 3 bases to trimming and J lost 9 bases, with 12 bases between them. This CDR3 region has 14 residues. CDR3 loop: CASSFRRDSSPLHF. Here the CDR3 DNA reads TGTGCCAGCAGTTTTAGGAGGGATAGTTCACCCCTCCACTTT.

CDR3 in DNA: TGCAGTGCTAGAGATTTGAGTGGGAACACTGAAGCTTTCTTT. This sequence encodes CSARDLSGNTEAFF. This chain links TRBV20-1 with TRBJ1-1; D gene ambiguous. The CDR3 is 14 residues long. CDR1 and CDR2 from the germline V gene are DFQATT and SNEGSKA (reference sequence). With 0 bases removed from V and 1 base from J, the gap between germline ends came to 9 bases.

This sequence joins TRBV18 and TRBJ2-1; 11 bases fit TRBD2. The CDR3 covers 16 residues. V dropped 3 bases and J dropped 4; count of bases not matched to a gene: 5. The germline V gene has CDR1 KGHSH and CDR2 LQKENI. Here the CDR3 DNA reads TGTGCCAGCTCACCCGTCGGGACTAGCGGATACAATGAGCAGTTCTTC. Protein: CASSPVGTSGYNEQFF.

The chain is built from TRBV5-4 and TRBJ2-1, with a weak D call TRBD2 (7 bases). CDR3 length: 17 residues. Germline values: CDR1 SGHNT, CDR2 YYREEE (reference sequence). V dropped 4 bases and J dropped 0 bases, with 17 bases sitting between them. The chain's CDR3 is CASSPLGGGASYNEQFF. The CDR3 coding sequence is TGTGCCAGCAGCCCGTTGGGGGGGGGGGCCTCCTACAATGAGCAGTTCTTC.

This clonotype was seen a handful of times. The V call is TRBV11-1, the J call TRBJ2-1, with D unclear. CDR1 and CDR2 (germline): SGHAT, FQDESV (reference sequence). CDR3 size: 16 residues. Trimming left V 5 bases short and J 0 bases short, with 14 bases between. The CDR3 spells CASSPNTLSSYNEQFF. The CDR3 DNA reads as TGTGCCAGCAGCCCAAACACGTTAAGCTCCTACAATGAGCAGTTCTTC.

There are a few counts of this clonotype. The CDR3 region has the DNA TGTGCCAGCAGTTTTGGACTCCGCGGGGGCGAGCAGTACTTC. Translated: CASSFGLRGGEQYF. The rearrangement uses TRBV12-3 or TRBV12-4 and TRBJ2-7; 7 bases agree with TRBD2. With 3 bases clipped from V and 6 bases from J, the junction kept 8 bases outside the gene matches. CDR3 length equals 14 residues.

This clonotype was observed a few times. V gene TRBV5-1 combines with J gene TRBJ2-1; D possibly matches TRBD1 or TRBD2 (5 bases each). There are 15 residues in the CDR3. V lost 0 bases to trimming and J lost 2 bases, with 9 bases between them. Germline CDR1 is SGHRS and CDR2 is YFSETQ. CDR3 DNA: TGCGCCAGCAGCTTGGAAGGGGACGCCTACAATGAGCAGTTCTTC. Amino acid sequence: CASSLEGDAYNEQFF.

This clonotype was observed a handful of times. The CDR3 bases are TGTGCCAGCAGTGTTGGGACAGCATACAATGAGCAGTTCTTC. Protein: CASSVGTAYNEQFF. The chain has TRBV6-1 and TRBJ2-1; 7 bases agree with TRBD1. The length of the CDR3 is 14 residues. CDR1 MNHNS and CDR2 SASEGT come from the germline V gene. V lost 4 bases, J lost 4 bases, and 4 bases stayed unmatched.

A few counts support this clonotype. This sequence joins TRBV20-1 and TRBJ1-4; D call uncertain. V was cut by 6 bases and J by 4 bases, with 12 bases left in between. CDR3 length: 13 amino acids. Looked up from germline, CDR1 is DFQATT and CDR2 is SNEGSKA (reference sequence). CDR3 bases: TGCAGTGCCCCGGAAAGACTTAATGAAAAACTGTTTTTT. Amino acid sequence: CSAPERLNEKLFF.

At least ten counts were recorded for this clonotype. The genes are TRBV9 and TRBJ2-2; D gene ambiguous. Germline V gene sequence: CDR1 SGDLS, CDR2 YYNGEE. The V and J ends lost 2 bases and 0 bases respectively, with 5 bases between them. The CDR3 is 14 residues long. The CDR3 DNA follows: TGTGCCAGCAGCGTCTCAGCGAACACCGGGGAGCTGTTTTTT. This sequence encodes CASSVSANTGELFF.

The gene calls are TRBV20-1 and TRBJ2-1; D uncertain. The length of the CDR3 is 12 residues. Trimming took off 3 bases at V and 9 bases at J, with 12 bases between the two ends. Germline assignment: CDR1 DFQATT and CDR2 SNEGSKA (reference sequence). This CDR3 reads CSARRPPSEQFF. The CDR3 region has the DNA TGCAGTGCTAGGAGACCCCCTAGTGAGCAGTTCTTC.

The chain joins TRBV7-2 to TRBJ2-4; no definite D call. Germline V gene lookup returns CDR1 SGHTA and CDR2 FQGNSA. The CDR3 is 15 amino acids. V was trimmed by 5 bases and J by 0 bases, leaving 11 bases between them. As DNA, the CDR3 is TGTGCCAGCAGCCCAAACACCCTAGCCAAAAACATTCAGTACTTC. Translation gives CASSPNTLAKNIQYF.

This clonotype was recorded at least ten times. The chain couples TRBV27 to TRBJ2-7, with D perhaps matching TRBD1 (5 bases). The CDR3 sequence is 13 residues long. With 10 bases removed from V and 5 bases from J, the gap between germline ends came to 18 bases. CDR1 MNHEY and CDR2 SMNVEV come from the germline V gene (reference sequence). CDR3 loop: CATSWGLDNEQYF. The CDR3 DNA reads TGTGCCACCTCCTGGGGCTTGGACAACGAGCAGTACTTC.

This sequence joins TRBV7-6 and TRBJ2-1, with 15 bases identical to TRBD2. The CDR3 extends over 17 amino acids. Germline V gene lookup returns CDR1 SGHVS and CDR2 FNYEAQ. With 4 bases clipped from V and 6 bases from J, the junction kept 7 bases outside the gene matches. CDR3 loop: CASSSRTSGGAINEQFF. Written as DNA, the CDR3 is TGTGCCAGCAGCTCAAGGACTAGCGGGGGGGCCATCAATGAGCAGTTCTTC. The whole variable domain, remainder taken from reference TRBV7-6 and TRBJ2-1, is GAGVSQSPRYKVTKRGQDVALRCDPISGHVSLYWYRQALGQGPEFLTYFNYEAQQDKSGLPNDRFSAERPEGSISTLTIQRTEQRDSAMYRCASSSRTSGGAINEQFFGPGTRLTVL.

This clonotype was picked up a small number of times. The V gene is TRBV20-1, the J gene TRBJ2-3, with TRBD2 identical over 8 bases. Germline V gene data show CDR1 as DFQATT and CDR2 as SNEGSKA (reference sequence). This CDR3 is built from 17 residues. The V segment lost 3 bases and the J segment 3 bases; nucleotides outside the gene matches: 14. The CDR3 is CSARGWSAGGRTDTQYF. CDR3 in DNA: TGCAGTGCTAGGGGGTGGAGCGCGGGAGGCAGGACAGATACGCAGTATTTT.

This clonotype was found a few times. This chain uses TRBV4-1 with TRBJ1-3; tentatively, D is TRBD1 (5 bases). V was pared by 6 bases and J by 4 bases, with 19 bases between. CDR1 is MGHRA and CDR2 is YSYEKL in the germline V gene. This CDR3 has 16 residues. The CDR3 spells CASRSMGGETGNTIYF. As DNA, the CDR3 is TGCGCCAGCAGGTCAATGGGGGGTGAGACGGGAAACACCATATATTTT.

This chain joins TRBV2 and TRBJ2-2; maybe TRBD1 (5 bases). V was clipped by 6 bases and J by 3 bases, with 5 bases between them. The CDR3 is 12 amino acids. Looked up from germline, CDR1 is SNHLY and CDR2 is FYNNEI. In DNA, the CDR3 is TGTGCCAGCAGACAGGACACCGGGGAGCTGTTTTTT. Amino acid sequence: CASRQDTGELFF.